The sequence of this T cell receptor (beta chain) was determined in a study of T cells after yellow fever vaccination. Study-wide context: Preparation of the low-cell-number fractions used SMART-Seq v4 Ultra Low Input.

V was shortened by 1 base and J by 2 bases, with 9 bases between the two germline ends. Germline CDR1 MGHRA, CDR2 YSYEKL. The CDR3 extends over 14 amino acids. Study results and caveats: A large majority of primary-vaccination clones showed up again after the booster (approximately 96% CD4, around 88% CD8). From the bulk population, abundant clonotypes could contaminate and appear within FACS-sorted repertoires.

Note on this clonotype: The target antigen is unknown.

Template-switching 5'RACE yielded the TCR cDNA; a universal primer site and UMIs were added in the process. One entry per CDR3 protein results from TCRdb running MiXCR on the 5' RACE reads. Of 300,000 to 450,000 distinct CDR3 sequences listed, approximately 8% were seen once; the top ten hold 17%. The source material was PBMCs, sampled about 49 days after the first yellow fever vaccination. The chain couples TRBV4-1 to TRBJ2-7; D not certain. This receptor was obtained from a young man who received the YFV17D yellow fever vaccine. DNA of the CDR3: TGCGCCAGCAGCCAAGTGGCTGCGCCCTACGAGCAGTACTTC. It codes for CASSQVAAPYEQYF.